The clone carrying this TCR beta chain has just a few counts. Its target is unknown. This record comes from a study of blood T cells in healthy people across ages. Findings of the study overall: Changes in expanded clonotypes were possibly confounded, as the CMV status of donors was unknown.

The use of a sample-barcoded 5' primer and a J-beta primer mix characterized a second PCR of 7 to 11 cycles. Each of the cDNA molecules was tagged by a template-switch adaptor with 12 random nucleotides. Sequencing of every sample gave 2.5 million or more CDR3-containing paired-end reads. MiXCR, run by TCRdb on the 5' RACE reads, gives a single entry per CDR3 protein. The sample has hundreds of thousands of distinct CDR3 sequences, approximately 59% seen once. V was cut by 5 bases and J by 8 bases, with 9 bases left in between. Germline V gene data show CDR1 as SQVTM and CDR2 as ANQGSEA. This CDR3 region has 11 residues.

V and J are TRBV29-1 and TRBJ1-4; D remains unclear. The TCR comes from a man aged 55 to 70 in good health. Specimen: blood. CDR3 region: CSVPQREKLFF. DNA of the CDR3: TGCAGCGTTCCCCAGAGGGAAAAACTGTTTTTT.